Presented here are 9 T cell receptor beta chains from one specimen sequenced in a study of blood T cell repertoires in COVID-19. Produced via immunoSEQ multiplex PCR; TCRdb's table is partial and in-frame only. Of a few hundred thousand clones listed, roughly 84% are singletons. What was sequenced was PBMCs or T cells enriched from blood (not recorded which). The source of these receptors is a woman aged 50 to 60 who had been exposed to COVID-19.

Concerning this clone: The sample carries other DNA sequences with the same CDR3. The chain uses TRBV28 and TRBJ1-2; 8 nucleotides align to TRBD1. Per the germline V gene, CDR1 is MDHEN and CDR2 is SYDVKM. With 8 bases clipped from V and 8 bases from J, the junction kept 10 bases outside the gene matches. This CDR3 comprises 13 residues. In DNA form, the CDR3 reads TGTGCCAGCGCCACGGGACAGGTACGGGGCTACACCTTC. Residues: CASATGQVRGYTF.

The rearrangement joins TRBV18 to TRBJ1-2; TRBD1 matches at 7 bases. This CDR3 has 13 amino acids. The ends lost 6 bases at V and 8 bases at J; junction bases unmatched: 9. Germline CDR1 reads KGHSH; CDR2 reads LQKENI. CDR3 protein: CASSLYRGEGYTF. The CDR3 coding sequence is TGTGCCAGCTCTCTTTACAGGGGCGAGGGCTACACCTTC.

The rearrangement joins TRBV27 to TRBJ2-7; D may be TRBD1 (5 bases). The length of the CDR3 is 12 residues. CDR1 is MNHEY, CDR2 SMNVEV, per germline (reference sequence). The V end lost 6 bases, the J end lost 3 bases, and 9 bases lay between the germline ends. CDR3 amino acids: CASRTANYEQYF. The CDR3 nucleotides read TGTGCCAGCAGGACAGCCAACTACGAGCAGTACTTC.

The rearrangement links TRBV10-3 to TRBJ2-7, with 7 positions matching TRBD2. V lost 4 bases and J lost 0; bases outside the gene matches: 3. This CDR3 contains 14 residues. CDR1 and CDR2 (germline): ENHRY, SYGVKD. The CDR3 DNA follows: TGTGCCATCAGTGGGGGGGGGATCTCCTACGAGCAGTACTTC. This gives the protein CAISGGGISYEQYF.

The chain links TRBV5-5 to TRBJ1-1; D is perhaps TRBD1 (5 bases). Germline V gene sequence: CDR1 SGHKS, CDR2 YYEKEE (reference sequence). This CDR3 contains 15 residues. The V end was cut by 3 bases, the J end by 5 bases, with 17 bases between. The CDR3 DNA reads as TGTGCCAGCAGCTCGATGGACCTGGGGGGAACTGAAGCTTTCTTT. Encoded protein: CASSSMDLGGTEAFF.

The rearrangement uses TRBV7-9 and TRBJ2-3; D is uncertain. Germline V gives CDR1 SEHNR, CDR2 FQNEAQ (reference sequence). Trimming left V 7 bases short and J 8 bases short, with 16 bases between. This CDR3 has 13 residues. CDR3 bases: TGTGCCAGCACCCCCGGAGACCGCTTTACGCAGTATTTT. Amino acid sequence: CASTPGDRFTQYF.

The sample holds a few counts of this clone. V gene TRBV10-3 combines with J gene TRBJ1-2; 8 bases map to TRBD1. The CDR3 sequence is 14 residues long. J lost 4 bases, V lost 5 bases, and 6 bases had no gene match. Germline CDR1 ENHRY, CDR2 SYGVKD. Here the CDR3 DNA reads TGTGCCATCAGTTTGGGACAGGAGGGCTATGGCTACACCTTC. Its protein is CAISLGQEGYGYTF.

This sequence joins TRBV19 and TRBJ1-5; 7 bases map to TRBD1. The ends lost 11 bases at V and 5 bases at J; junction bases unmatched: 18. The germline V gene encodes CDR1 LNHDA and CDR2 SQIVND (reference sequence). The CDR3 is 16 amino acids. This CDR3 is CAARAEGAVGDQPQHF. The CDR3 nucleotides are TGTGCCGCTAGGGCGGAGGGGGCAGTTGGGGATCAGCCCCAGCATTTT.

The chain links TRBV5-6 to TRBJ1-6; possibly TRBD1 for D (6 bases). V lost 5 bases and J lost 6, with 24 bases in between. CDR3 size: 18 residues. In germline, CDR1 is SGHDT, CDR2 YYEEEE. In nucleotides, the CDR3 is TGTGCCAGCAGTTCAAGGGGGAGTGGGATCACTAGTAATTCACCCCTCCACTTT. As protein: CASSSRGSGITSNSPLHF.